A selection of T cell receptor beta chains follows, all from one sample in a study of T cell responses to AZD1222 COVID-19 vaccine. Libraries were prepared by immunoSEQ multiplex PCR; TCRdb keeps only in-frame clonotypes and omits some of them. This table holds more than 85,000 clones, approximately 90% found once. This specimen consisted of peripheral blood, obtained on day 0 of AZD1222 vaccination. The receptors come from an adult in good health. Both conserved end residues are part of each CDR3.

V,J,CDR3
TRBV9,TRBJ1-5,CASSVDSDQPQHF
TRBV11-1,TRBJ2-2,CASTQNGQGRTGELFF
TRBV9,TRBJ2-1,CASSSRGGSSYNEQFF
TRBV6-2/TRBV6-3,TRBJ2-7,CASSYRDTYEQYF
TRBV19,TRBJ1-1,CASSPETGRLNTEAFF
TRBV9,TRBJ2-1,CASSPQQGTAYNEQFF
TRBV9,TRBJ2-1,CASSVAPSSYNEQFF
TRBV30,TRBJ2-7,CAWRAPGQPYEQYF
TRBV7-9,TRBJ1-1,CASSKPRLNTEAFF
TRBV20-1,TRBJ1-2,CSASVPGTGYGYTF
TRBV24-1,TRBJ1-1,CATSDRWGGAFF
TRBV10-3,TRBJ1-5,CAISESMGFSNQPQHF
TRBV6-5,TRBJ1-5,CASTEGGNQPQHF
TRBV30,TRBJ2-2,CAWTGPYTGELFF
TRBV5-1,TRBJ1-2,CASSGTGDGYGYTF
TRBV6-2/TRBV6-3,TRBJ1-5,CASSYSGQSNQPQHF
TRBV6-5,TRBJ2-2,CASIDRTNTGELFF
TRBV9,TRBJ1-3,CASTPRGLTGNTIYF
TRBV5-1,TRBJ2-7,CASSLARDRGQRGTYEQYF
TRBV23-1,TRBJ1-2,CASSQRTGYCGYTF
TRBV19,TRBJ2-1,CASSIVGRSNEQFF
TRBV28,TRBJ1-5,CASVEGNQPQHF
TRBV7-2,TRBJ1-4,CASSLRDVGTNEKLFF
TRBV4-1,TRBJ2-7,CASSANRGNYEQYF
TRBV6-4,TRBJ1-1,CASSDVWGTEAFF
TRBV4-3,TRBJ2-6,CASSQKPAGSGVGANVLTF
TRBV10-3,TRBJ1-5,CASRGVGGNQPQHF
TRBV6-6,TRBJ2-3,CASTADRGRTDTQYF
TRBV12-3/TRBV12-4,TRBJ1-2,CASSPGDGYTF
TRBV9,TRBJ2-1,CASSSGLAGYYNEQFF
TRBV5-1,TRBJ2-3,CASSLKPRSGAGGQTDTQYF
TRBV6-5,TRBJ2-2,CASTFNTGELFF